The TCR beta chain described here comes from a study of cytomegalovirus exposure and HLA in healthy donors. Comments on this clone: Antigen unknown.

General study findings and limits: Specificity for CMV antigens was confirmed in vitro for three of the CMV-associated chains. The study labeled more than 150 TCR beta chains cytomegalovirus-associated.

The repertoire was sequenced with immunoSEQ multiplex PCR; TCRdb's copy has only in-frame clones and lacks some. This table holds over 200,000 clones, 80% to 90% found once. The V segment lost 5 bases and the J segment 6 bases; nucleotides outside the gene matches: 5. The CDR3 has 13 amino acids. Germline V gene sequence: CDR1 MNHNS, CDR2 SASEGT. The receptor was derived from a woman under 30 in good health and CMV-seronegative. The chain recombines TRBV6-1 with TRBJ1-1, with 8 bases aligning to TRBD1. The sequenced material came from PBMCs. DNA of the CDR3: TGTGCCAGCAGTTCAGGGGGCATCGCTGAAGCTTTCTTT. Protein product: CASSSGGIAEAFF.